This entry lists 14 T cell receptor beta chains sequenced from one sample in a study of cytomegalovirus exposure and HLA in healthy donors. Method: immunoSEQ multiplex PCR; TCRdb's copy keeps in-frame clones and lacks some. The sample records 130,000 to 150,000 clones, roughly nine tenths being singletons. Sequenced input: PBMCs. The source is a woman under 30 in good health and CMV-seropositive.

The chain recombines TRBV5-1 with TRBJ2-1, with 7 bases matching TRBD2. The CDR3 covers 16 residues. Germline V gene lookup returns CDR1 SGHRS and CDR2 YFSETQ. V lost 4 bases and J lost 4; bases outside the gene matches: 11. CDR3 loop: CASSDKSGATYNEQFF. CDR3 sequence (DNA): TGCGCCAGCAGCGACAAGAGCGGGGCAACATACAATGAGCAGTTCTTC. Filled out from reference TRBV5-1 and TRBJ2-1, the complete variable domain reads KAGVTQTPRYLIKTRGQQVTLSCSPISGHRSVSWYQQTPGQGLQFLFEYFSETQRNKGNFPGRFSGRQFSNSRSEMNVSTLELGDSALYLCASSDKSGATYNEQFFGPGTRLTVL.

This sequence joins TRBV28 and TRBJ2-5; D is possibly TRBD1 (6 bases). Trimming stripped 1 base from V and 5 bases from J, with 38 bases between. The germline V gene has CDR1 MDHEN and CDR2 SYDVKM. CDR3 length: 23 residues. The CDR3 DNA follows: TGTGCCAGCAGTTTATTCAGTTACCGATCGGGCTCCGGGACCAAATCTAGGGGGGAGACCCAGTACTTC. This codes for CASSLFSYRSGSGTKSRGETQYF.

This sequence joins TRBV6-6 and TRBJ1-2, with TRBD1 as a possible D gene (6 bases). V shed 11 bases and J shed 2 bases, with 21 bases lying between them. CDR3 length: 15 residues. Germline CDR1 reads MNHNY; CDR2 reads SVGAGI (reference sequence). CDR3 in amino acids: CACYAGGRRNYGYTF. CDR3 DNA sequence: TGTGCCTGCTACGCGGGGGGGCGCCGGAACTATGGCTACACCTTC.

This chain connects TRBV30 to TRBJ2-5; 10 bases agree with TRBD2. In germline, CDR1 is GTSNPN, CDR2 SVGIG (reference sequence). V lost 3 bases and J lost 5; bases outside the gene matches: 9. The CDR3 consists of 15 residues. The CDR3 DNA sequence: TGTGCCTGGAGCGGATCGGTAGCGGGGGGTGAGACCCAGTACTTC. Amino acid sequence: CAWSGSVAGGETQYF.

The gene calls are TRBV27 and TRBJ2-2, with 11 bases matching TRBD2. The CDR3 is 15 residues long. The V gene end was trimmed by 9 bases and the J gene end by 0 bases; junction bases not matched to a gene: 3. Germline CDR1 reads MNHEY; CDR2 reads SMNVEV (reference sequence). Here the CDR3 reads CASVAGGPNTGELFF. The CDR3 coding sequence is TGTGCCAGTGTAGCGGGGGGGCCGAACACCGGGGAGCTGTTTTTT.

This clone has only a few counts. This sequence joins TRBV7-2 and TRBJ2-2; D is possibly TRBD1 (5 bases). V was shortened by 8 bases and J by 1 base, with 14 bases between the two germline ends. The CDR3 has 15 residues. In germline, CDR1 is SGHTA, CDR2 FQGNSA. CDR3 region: CASLPWGRNTGELFF. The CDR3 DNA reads TGTGCCAGCCTACCCTGGGGCAGGAACACCGGGGAGCTGTTTTTT.

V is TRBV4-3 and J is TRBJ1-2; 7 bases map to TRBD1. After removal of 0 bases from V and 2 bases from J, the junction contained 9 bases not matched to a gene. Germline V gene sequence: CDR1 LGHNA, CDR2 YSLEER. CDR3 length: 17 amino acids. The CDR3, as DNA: TGCGCCAGCAGCCAAGATGCGGGTTCGGACAGGAACTATGGCTACACCTTC. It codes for CASSQDAGSDRNYGYTF.

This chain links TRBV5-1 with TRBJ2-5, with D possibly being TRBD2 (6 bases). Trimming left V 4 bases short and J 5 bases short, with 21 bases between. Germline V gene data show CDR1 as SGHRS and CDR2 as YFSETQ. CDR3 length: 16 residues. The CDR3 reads CASSPPRDLASETQYF. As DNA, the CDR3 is TGCGCCAGCAGCCCGCCCCGGGACTTAGCGAGCGAGACCCAGTACTTC. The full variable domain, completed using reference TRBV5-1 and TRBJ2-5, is KAGVTQTPRYLIKTRGQQVTLSCSPISGHRSVSWYQQTPGQGLQFLFEYFSETQRNKGNFPGRFSGRQFSNSRSEMNVSTLELGDSALYLCASSPPRDLASETQYFGPGTRLLVL.

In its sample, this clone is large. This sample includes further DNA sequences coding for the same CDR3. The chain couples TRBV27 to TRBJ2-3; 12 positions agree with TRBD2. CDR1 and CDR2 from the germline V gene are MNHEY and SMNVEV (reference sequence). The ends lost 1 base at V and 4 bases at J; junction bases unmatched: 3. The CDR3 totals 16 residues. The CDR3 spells CASSLLLAGGSDTQYF. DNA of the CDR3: TGTGCCAGCAGTTTATTGCTAGCGGGGGGGTCAGATACGCAGTATTTT.

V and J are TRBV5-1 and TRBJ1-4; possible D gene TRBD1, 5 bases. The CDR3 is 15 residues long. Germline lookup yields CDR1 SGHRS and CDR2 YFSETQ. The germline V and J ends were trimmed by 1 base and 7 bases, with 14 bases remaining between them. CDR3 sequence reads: CASSLQGSYFEKLFF. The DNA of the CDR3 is TGCGCCAGCAGCTTGCAGGGAAGTTATTTTGAAAAACTGTTTTTT.

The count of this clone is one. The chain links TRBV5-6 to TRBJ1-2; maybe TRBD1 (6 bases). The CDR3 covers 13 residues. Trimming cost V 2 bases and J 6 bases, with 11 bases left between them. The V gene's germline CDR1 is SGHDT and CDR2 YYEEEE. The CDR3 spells CASSFKSGDGYTF. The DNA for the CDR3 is TGTGCCAGCAGCTTTAAGTCAGGGGATGGCTACACCTTC.

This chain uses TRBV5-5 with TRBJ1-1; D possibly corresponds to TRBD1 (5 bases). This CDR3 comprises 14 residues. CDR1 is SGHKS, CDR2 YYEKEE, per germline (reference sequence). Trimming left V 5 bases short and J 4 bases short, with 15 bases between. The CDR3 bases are TGTGCCAGCAGGATTCCCCAGGGTAGCACTGAAGCTTTCTTT. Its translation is CASRIPQGSTEAFF.

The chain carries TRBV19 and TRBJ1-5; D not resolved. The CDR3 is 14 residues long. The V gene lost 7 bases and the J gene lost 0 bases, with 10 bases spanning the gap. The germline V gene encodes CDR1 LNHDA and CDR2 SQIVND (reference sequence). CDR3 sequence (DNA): TGTGCCAGTACTCCTAACCCTAGCAATCAGCCCCAGCATTTT. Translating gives CASTPNPSNQPQHF. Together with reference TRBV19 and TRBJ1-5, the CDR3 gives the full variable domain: DGGITQSPKYLFRKEGQNVTLSCEQNLNHDAMYWYRQDPGQGLRLIYYSQIVNDFQKGDIAEGYSVSREKKESFPLTVTSAQKNPTAFYLCASTPNPSNQPQHFGDGTRLSIL.

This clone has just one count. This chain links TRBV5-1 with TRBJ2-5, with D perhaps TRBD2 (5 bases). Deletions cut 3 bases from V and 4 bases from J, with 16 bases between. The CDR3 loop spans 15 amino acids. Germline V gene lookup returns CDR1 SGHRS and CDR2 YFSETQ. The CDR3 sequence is CASSSTGIGGETQYF. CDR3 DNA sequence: TGCGCCAGCAGCTCTACCGGGATTGGCGGAGAGACCCAGTACTTC.